These 17 T cell receptor beta chains came from one sample sequenced in a study of human T cells and chemical hapten exposure (dated by TCRdb to the early 2020s). The library was generated by RACE. The reads were generated on a NextSeq 500. The public reads were run again by TCRdb, first through fastp at Q25 and then through MiXCR, and only productive beta chains were kept. Rows with a matching CDR3 protein are joined into one entry that keeps the most common DNA and genes. This sample comprises some 93,000 distinct CDR3 sequences, around 9% of them detected only once. The top ten clonotypes cover 2.9% of the sample. The time point label of this sample denotes: healthy volunteer bleed at 2 weeks. Unfractionated whole blood was collected in Tempus Blood RNA tubes, and total RNA was extracted from that blood. Material for sequencing was whole blood. Receptors were obtained from a female donor in good health. Some clones in this sample may be carry-over from other donors' samples.

The chain employs TRBV6-1 and TRBJ2-3, with 9 bases fitting TRBD2. CDR3 length: 17 amino acids. Germline assignment: CDR1 MNHNS and CDR2 SASEGT. Trimming cost V 1 base and J 2 bases; bases outside gene matches: 7. For the CDR3, the DNA is TGTGCCAGCAGTGAAGAAATCACTAGCGGGCCCACAGATACGCAGTATTTT. Its protein product is CASSEEITSGPTDTQYF.

This clonotype was seen repeatedly, ten times or more. The rearrangement uses TRBV11-2 and TRBJ1-1; tentatively, D is TRBD1 (6 bases). The germline V gene encodes CDR1 SGHAT and CDR2 FQNNGV. This CDR3 is built from 17 residues. Trimming left V 0 bases short and J 4 bases short, with 18 bases between. Here the CDR3 reads CASSLDRVGGRSTEAFF. CDR3 DNA sequence: TGTGCCAGCAGCTTAGATCGTGTAGGGGGGCGCAGCACTGAAGCTTTCTTT.

V is TRBV6-5 and J is TRBJ1-4; 8 nucleotides align to TRBD1. This CDR3 comprises 14 residues. The V and J ends lost 6 bases and 5 bases, in that order; junction bases with no gene match: 5. Looked up from germline, CDR1 is MNHEY and CDR2 is SVGAGI. For the CDR3, the DNA is TGTGCCAGCAGATTAAACAGGGGGAATGAAAAACTGTTTTTT. Translating gives CASRLNRGNEKLFF.

This clonotype was observed many times. CDR3: CASSQVRDTQYF. The CDR3 DNA sequence: TGTGCCAGCAGCCAAGTTCGGGATACGCAGTATTTT. This chain joins TRBV14 and TRBJ2-3; D remains ambiguous. The CDR3 is 12 residues long. V lost 1 base, J lost 6 bases, and 5 bases lay in between. Germline CDR1 and CDR2: SGHDN and FVKESK.

Written as DNA, the CDR3 is TGTGCCAGCAGCCAAGAAATTAGCGGGAGGTACGAGCAGTACTTC. Translation: CASSQEISGRYEQYF. The rearrangement uses TRBV4-2 and TRBJ2-7, with 10 nucleotides matching TRBD2. CDR1 LGHNA and CDR2 YNFKEQ come from the germline V gene. Trimming cost V 0 bases and J 4 bases; bases outside gene matches: 3. CDR3 size: 15 residues.

Here the CDR3 DNA reads TGCGCCAGCAGCTGGGAGGGGGCTGGCTACGAGCAGTACTTC. Amino acids: CASSWEGAGYEQYF. The chain combines TRBV5-1 with TRBJ2-7; D is perhaps TRBD1 or TRBD2 (7 bases each). The CDR3 is made up of 14 amino acids. The germline gives CDR1 SGHRS, CDR2 YFSETQ. Trimming stripped 3 bases from V and 3 bases from J, with 13 bases between.

The chain carries TRBV28 and TRBJ2-3, with 7 bases that match TRBD2. V lost 5 bases and J lost 0; bases outside the gene matches: 2. In germline, CDR1 is MDHEN, CDR2 SYDVKM. This CDR3 spans 14 amino acids. The CDR3 here is CASSDSGSTDTQYF. DNA for the CDR3: TGTGCCAGCAGTGATAGCGGGAGCACAGATACGCAGTATTTT.

The chain carries TRBV5-1 and TRBJ2-1, with 11 nucleotides matching TRBD1. The CDR3 consists of 15 residues. CDR1 is SGHRS, CDR2 YFSETQ, per germline. Germline trimming cut 4 bases from V and 8 bases from J; bases unmatched to any gene: 8. CDR3 DNA sequence: TGCGCCAGCAGCGTGATGGGACAGGGGGGCGATGAGCAGTTCTTC. Amino acid sequence: CASSVMGQGGDEQFF.

This clonotype was observed a handful of times. The V call is TRBV4-2, the J call TRBJ2-5; TRBD2 is a possible D gene (6 bases). The germline V gene has CDR1 LGHNA and CDR2 YNFKEQ. The CDR3 is 15 amino acids. Trimming pared 3 bases from V and 0 bases from J, leaving 11 bases between. The CDR3 is CASSHPGLNQETQYF. CDR3 DNA sequence: TGTGCCAGCAGCCATCCGGGACTGAACCAAGAGACCCAGTACTTC.

This clonotype has a count of ten or more. This CDR3 is CASSLVRGSYEQYF. The CDR3 DNA reads TGCGCCAGCAGCTTGGTCCGGGGCTCCTACGAGCAGTACTTC. The chain has TRBV5-1 and TRBJ2-7, with D possibly TRBD2 on 5 matching bases. This CDR3 has 14 residues. V was clipped by 0 bases and J by 0 bases, with 7 bases between them. Germline-derived CDR1 and CDR2 are SGHRS and YFSETQ.

This clonotype was counted many times. This rearrangement joins TRBV29-1 to TRBJ2-5; the D gene is possibly TRBD1 (6 bases). Trimming removed 6 bases at V and 5 bases at J, with 10 bases between. The CDR3 runs to 11 residues. Germline-derived CDR1 and CDR2 are SQVTM and ANQGSEA. CDR3 sequence reads: CSVAQGETQYF. CDR3 nucleotides: TGCAGCGTCGCTCAGGGGGAGACCCAGTACTTC. The whole variable domain, remainder taken from reference TRBV29-1 and TRBJ2-5, is SAVISQKPSRDICQRGTSLTIQCQVDSQVTMMFWYRQQPGQSLTLIATANQGSEATYESGFVIDKFPISRPNLTFSTLTVSNMSPEDSSIYLCSVAQGETQYFGPGTRLLVL.

This clonotype was picked up many times. This chain joins TRBV6-2 or TRBV6-3 and TRBJ2-1; 9 nucleotides line up with TRBD1. The CDR3 has 16 amino acids. Germline CDR1 is MNHEY and CDR2 is SVGEGT. Trimming cost V 0 bases and J 2 bases; bases outside gene matches: 2. CDR3 sequence: CASSYSTGGPYNEQFF. For the CDR3, the DNA is TGTGCCAGCAGTTACTCGACAGGGGGGCCCTACAATGAGCAGTTCTTC.

The chain carries TRBV9 and TRBJ2-1; tentative D call: TRBD1 (9 bases). The V gene lost 4 bases and the J gene lost 5 bases, with 22 bases spanning the gap. Germline CDR1 SGDLS, CDR2 YYNGEE. This CDR3 contains 17 residues. The DNA of the CDR3 is TGTGCCAGCAGCCTCAGCGGGGGACAGGGCCTTCACAATGAGCAGTTCTTC. Its protein is CASSLSGGQGLHNEQFF.

The table lists this clonotype with a few counts. The rearrangement joins TRBV28 to TRBJ2-2, with 7 positions matching TRBD1. CDR1 and CDR2 from the germline V gene are MDHEN and SYDVKM. The CDR3 is made up of 14 amino acids. Here the CDR3 DNA reads TGTGCTACTATTACAGGGGCGAACACCGGGGAGCTGTTTTTT. Its translation: CATITGANTGELFF.

The rearrangement uses TRBV7-9 and TRBJ2-3; no reliable D call. In germline, CDR1 is SEHNR, CDR2 FQNEAQ (reference sequence). V lost 5 bases, J lost 3 bases, and 15 bases lay in between. The CDR3 runs to 15 residues. The CDR3 sequence: CASSPGDGETDTQYF. The CDR3 region has the DNA TGTGCCAGCAGCCCGGGTGATGGGGAAACAGATACGCAGTATTTT.

This clonotype has only a few counts. V gene TRBV20-1 combines with J gene TRBJ1-1; no reliable D call. Per the germline V gene, CDR1 is DFQATT and CDR2 is SNEGSKA (reference sequence). V was clipped by 4 bases and J by 9 bases, with 15 bases between them. The CDR3 contains 12 residues. The CDR3 sequence: CSAIGLQVQAFF. The CDR3 DNA is TGCAGTGCTATTGGACTCCAGGTCCAAGCTTTCTTT.

This clonotype was counted ten times or more. The CDR3 coding sequence is TGTGCCAGCAGCTTATTTATCGGGGATGAGCAGTTCTTC. It is translated as CASSLFIGDEQFF. The chain combines TRBV7-9 with TRBJ2-1, with a possible D match to TRBD2 (5 bases). Trimming cost V 2 bases and J 8 bases, with 10 bases left between them. The CDR3 covers 13 residues. Germline V gene sequence: CDR1 SEHNR, CDR2 FQNEAQ (reference sequence). Drawing the rest from reference TRBV7-9 and TRBJ2-1, the complete variable domain is DTGVSQNPRHKITKRGQNVTFRCDPISEHNRLYWYRQTLGQGPEFLTYFQNEAQLEKSRLLSDRFSAERPKGSFSTLEIQRTEQGDSAMYLCASSLFIGDEQFFGPGTRLTVL.